The rows below give T cell receptor beta chains drawn from one sample of a study of Graves' ophthalmopathy and Graves' hyperthyroidism. TCRdb itself ran the multiplex PCR reads through MiXCR, one entry per CDR3 protein. Of 400,000 or so distinct CDR3 sequences in the sample, 15% to 17% were seen once. What was sequenced was peripheral blood. The receptors originated from a woman younger than 35 with stable Graves' hyperthyroidism. Each CDR3 is given with its conserved first and last residue. Each record gives: J gene, D gene, V gene, clone size, CDR3 DNA, CDR3 protein. D genes are given only for firm matches. Size values are once, few and many counts, or a class for expanded clones, and some rows have none.

J gene: TRBJ2-5; D gene: .; V gene: TRBV24-1; clone size: many; CDR3 DNA: TGTGCCACGTCTTACAGCGGTGGGCAAGAGACCCAGTACTTC; CDR3 protein: CATSYSGGQETQYF
J gene: TRBJ2-7; D gene: TRBD1; V gene: TRBV19; clone size: .; CDR3 DNA: TGTGCCAGTATCTCGGGGACAGGGGACTACGAGCAGTACTTC; CDR3 protein: CASISGTGDYEQYF
J gene: TRBJ2-2; D gene: TRBD1; V gene: TRBV11-2; clone size: many; CDR3 DNA: TGTGCCAGCAGCCCTGGACAGGGGGAGGCCACCGGGGAGCTGTTTTTT; CDR3 protein: CASSPGQGEATGELFF
J gene: TRBJ1-2; D gene: .; V gene: TRBV7-9; clone size: many; CDR3 DNA: TGTGCCAGCAGCTTTCCCTTGGCCGTAAACTATGGCTACACCTTC; CDR3 protein: CASSFPLAVNYGYTF
J gene: TRBJ2-7; D gene: .; V gene: TRBV6-2/TRBV6-3; clone size: many; CDR3 DNA: TGTGCCAGCAGTTATCCCACCTCCGAGCAGTACTTC; CDR3 protein: CASSYPTSEQYF
J gene: TRBJ2-5; D gene: TRBD1; V gene: TRBV14; clone size: many; CDR3 DNA: TGTGCCAGCAGCCAGGACAGGGGCGGAGAGACCCAGTACTTC; CDR3 protein: CASSQDRGGETQYF
J gene: TRBJ2-7; D gene: .; V gene: TRBV12-3/TRBV12-4; clone size: many; CDR3 DNA: TGTGCCAGCAGTTTATCTCGGGGGGCGGGGGAGCAGTACTTC; CDR3 protein: CASSLSRGAGEQYF
J gene: TRBJ1-3; D gene: .; V gene: TRBV24-1; clone size: many; CDR3 DNA: TGTGCCACCAGGAAGGACATCGGAAACACCATATATTTT; CDR3 protein: CATRKDIGNTIYF
J gene: TRBJ2-5; D gene: .; V gene: TRBV12-3/TRBV12-4; clone size: .; CDR3 DNA: TGTGCCAGCAGCCACCCCAGACAGTACAAAGAGACCCAGTACTTC; CDR3 protein: CASSHPRQYKETQYF
J gene: TRBJ1-2; D gene: .; V gene: TRBV3-1; clone size: few; CDR3 DNA: TGTGCCAGCAGCCGTAAGGGCTATGGCTACACCTTC; CDR3 protein: CASSRKGYGYTF
J gene: TRBJ1-1; D gene: .; V gene: TRBV19; clone size: .; CDR3 DNA: TGTGCCAGTAGTATTGAGGGTTTGGGCAGGAAGACTGAAGCTTTCTTT; CDR3 protein: CASSIEGLGRKTEAFF
J gene: TRBJ1-6; D gene: .; V gene: TRBV12-5; clone size: many; CDR3 DNA: TGTGCTAGTGGTTTGGACGGCTATAATTCACCCCTCCACTTT; CDR3 protein: CASGLDGYNSPLHF
J gene: TRBJ1-1; D gene: .; V gene: TRBV11-1; clone size: many; CDR3 DNA: TGTGCCAGCAGCTTGGGGGTGGGCGTACGGAACACTGAAGCTTTCTTT; CDR3 protein: CASSLGVGVRNTEAFF
J gene: TRBJ1-1; D gene: .; V gene: TRBV18; clone size: .; CDR3 DNA: TGTGCCAGCTCACCTAAAATTACAGGGAACACTGAAGCTTTCTTT; CDR3 protein: CASSPKITGNTEAFF
J gene: TRBJ2-2; D gene: .; V gene: TRBV19; clone size: many; CDR3 DNA: TGTGCCAGTAGTATAGGGAACAGGGTCCTGAACACCGGGGAGCTGTTTTTT; CDR3 protein: CASSIGNRVLNTGELFF
J gene: TRBJ1-1; D gene: .; V gene: TRBV19; clone size: many; CDR3 DNA: TGTGCCAGTAGTACGCAGACAGCCAACACTGAAGCTTTCTTT; CDR3 protein: CASSTQTANTEAFF
J gene: TRBJ1-1; D gene: .; V gene: TRBV6-5; clone size: few; CDR3 DNA: TGTGCCAGCAGTTCAGGGATTGAAGCTTTCTTT; CDR3 protein: CASSSGIEAFF
J gene: TRBJ2-5; D gene: .; V gene: TRBV24-1; clone size: many; CDR3 DNA: TGTGCCACCAGTGATGCTGGAGGGAACCAAGAGACCCAGTACTTC; CDR3 protein: CATSDAGGNQETQYF
J gene: TRBJ2-5; D gene: .; V gene: TRBV6-1; clone size: many; CDR3 DNA: TGTGCCAGCAGTGAAGGCGAAGGGGGGTGGGAGACCCAGTACTTC; CDR3 protein: CASSEGEGGWETQYF
J gene: TRBJ1-5; D gene: .; V gene: TRBV6-2/TRBV6-3; clone size: many; CDR3 DNA: TGTGCCAGCAGGACCGAGGCCCAGCCCCAGCATTTT; CDR3 protein: CASRTEAQPQHF
J gene: TRBJ1-1; D gene: .; V gene: TRBV2; clone size: .; CDR3 DNA: TGTGCCAGCAGTGGGGCGGGTTATCGAGACACTGAAGCTTTCTTT; CDR3 protein: CASSGAGYRDTEAFF
J gene: TRBJ2-5; D gene: .; V gene: TRBV7-9; clone size: many; CDR3 DNA: TGTGCCAGCAGCTTCCAGGGTTCCGAGACCCAGTACTTC; CDR3 protein: CASSFQGSETQYF
J gene: TRBJ2-7; D gene: .; V gene: TRBV12-3/TRBV12-4; clone size: many; CDR3 DNA: TGTGCCAGCAGTCCCCCGTCCGGAGGGATTACCTACGAGCAGTACTTC; CDR3 protein: CASSPPSGGITYEQYF
J gene: TRBJ2-2; D gene: .; V gene: TRBV6-4; clone size: .; CDR3 DNA: TGTGCCAGCACGACCTCGAGGGGAGCGAACACCGGGGAGCTGTTTTTT; CDR3 protein: CASTTSRGANTGELFF
J gene: TRBJ1-1; D gene: TRBD1; V gene: TRBV13; clone size: .; CDR3 DNA: TGTGCCAGCAGAAATAAAGGACAGGGGATTAAAGCTTTCTTT; CDR3 protein: CASRNKGQGIKAFF
J gene: TRBJ1-1; D gene: TRBD1; V gene: TRBV7-2; clone size: .; CDR3 DNA: TGTGCCAGCACCCCGGACAGGAGGAACACTGAAGCTTTCTTT; CDR3 protein: CASTPDRRNTEAFF
J gene: TRBJ1-2; D gene: TRBD1; V gene: TRBV7-9; clone size: many; CDR3 DNA: TGTGCCAGCAGCTCCGGGACAGACGGCTACACCTTC; CDR3 protein: CASSSGTDGYTF
J gene: TRBJ1-3; D gene: .; V gene: TRBV12-3/TRBV12-4; clone size: many; CDR3 DNA: TGTGCCAGCAGGCGGATCTCCTTTACCAACTCTGGAAACACCATATATTTT; CDR3 protein: CASRRISFTNSGNTIYF
J gene: TRBJ2-2; D gene: TRBD1; V gene: TRBV15; clone size: many; CDR3 DNA: TGTGCCACCAGCATCCGGGACAGGGGCACCGGGGAGCTGTTTTTT; CDR3 protein: CATSIRDRGTGELFF
J gene: TRBJ1-1; D gene: .; V gene: TRBV6-1; clone size: many; CDR3 DNA: TGTGCCAGCAGTGAAGGGGTAATGCACACTGAAGCTTTCTTT; CDR3 protein: CASSEGVMHTEAFF
J gene: TRBJ1-1; D gene: .; V gene: TRBV6-1; clone size: .; CDR3 DNA: TGTGCCAGCAGATTAAGGGCTGAAGCTTTCTTT; CDR3 protein: CASRLRAEAFF
J gene: TRBJ2-7; D gene: .; V gene: TRBV20-1; clone size: many; CDR3 DNA: TGCAGTACTTCACGTGCCGGCGTGCAGTACTTC; CDR3 protein: CSTSRAGVQYF
J gene: TRBJ1-5; D gene: .; V gene: TRBV19; clone size: many; CDR3 DNA: TGTGCCACCCTTGGGGGCTCCCCAAAGCCCCAGCATTTT; CDR3 protein: CATLGGSPKPQHF
J gene: TRBJ2-5; D gene: TRBD1; V gene: TRBV4-1; clone size: many; CDR3 DNA: TGCGCCAGCAGCCAAGATCCCGCAGGGGGCGGAGAGACCCAGTACTTC; CDR3 protein: CASSQDPAGGGETQYF
J gene: TRBJ1-1; D gene: .; V gene: TRBV27; clone size: many; CDR3 DNA: TGTGCCAGCAGTTTTAACCCGAACTCACCGCAGGGCCCGGCGGAAGCTTTCTTT; CDR3 protein: CASSFNPNSPQGPAEAFF
J gene: TRBJ1-6; D gene: .; V gene: TRBV6-5; clone size: many; CDR3 DNA: TGTGCCAGCAGTTGGGTCAAGGCCCCACGTTCACCCCTCCACTTT; CDR3 protein: CASSWVKAPRSPLHF
J gene: TRBJ1-1; D gene: .; V gene: TRBV12-3/TRBV12-4; clone size: many; CDR3 DNA: TGTGCCAGCAACCGGATGCCATCCGCTGAAGCTTTCTTT; CDR3 protein: CASNRMPSAEAFF
J gene: TRBJ2-5; D gene: .; V gene: TRBV5-1; clone size: .; CDR3 DNA: TGCGCCGCAAAAACTAGGAACGAAAAAGAGACCCAGTACTTC; CDR3 protein: CAAKTRNEKETQYF
J gene: TRBJ1-2; D gene: .; V gene: TRBV6-1; clone size: .; CDR3 DNA: TGTGCCAGCAGTCGTGACAGTCTCGGCTACACCTTC; CDR3 protein: CASSRDSLGYTF
J gene: TRBJ1-5; D gene: .; V gene: TRBV24-1; clone size: many; CDR3 DNA: TGTGCCACCAGTGATTCCCGGAAAGGAGGCAATCAGCCCCAGCATTTT; CDR3 protein: CATSDSRKGGNQPQHF
J gene: TRBJ2-5; D gene: .; V gene: TRBV5-1; clone size: .; CDR3 DNA: TGCGCCAGCAGTCCCTGGGGGGCTAAAGAGACCCAGTACTTC; CDR3 protein: CASSPWGAKETQYF
J gene: TRBJ2-2; D gene: .; V gene: TRBV14; clone size: many; CDR3 DNA: TGTGCCAGCAGCCCCTATTCGAACACCGGGGAGCTGTTTTTT; CDR3 protein: CASSPYSNTGELFF
J gene: TRBJ2-7; D gene: .; V gene: TRBV20-1; clone size: many; CDR3 DNA: TGCAGTGCTAGCCCTAATAGCTACGAGCAGTACTTC; CDR3 protein: CSASPNSYEQYF
J gene: TRBJ2-7; D gene: TRBD1; V gene: TRBV6-1; clone size: many; CDR3 DNA: TGTGCCAGCTATAACAGACAGGGCTACGAGCAGTACTTC; CDR3 protein: CASYNRQGYEQYF
J gene: TRBJ1-6; D gene: .; V gene: TRBV12-3/TRBV12-4; clone size: many; CDR3 DNA: TGTGCCAGCAGTTTAAACATAGCTTCACCCCTCCACTTT; CDR3 protein: CASSLNIASPLHF